In this sample, the clone carrying this TCR beta chain turned up many times. MiXCR was run by TCRdb on the 5' RACE reads, yielding one entry per CDR3 protein. The sample includes under 85,000 distinct CDR3 sequences, about 5% of them seen just once. The data belong to a study of early T cells in non-severe SARS-CoV-2 infection. V dropped 6 bases and J dropped 5 bases, with 10 bases sitting between them. The CDR3 totals 12 residues. The germline V gene has CDR1 WSHSY and CDR2 SAAADI. The chain recombines TRBV10-2 with TRBJ1-1; D is unresolved. The sequence derives from an adult who was a healthcare worker with PCR-confirmed SARS-CoV-2 infection or an uninfected control (not recorded which). This specimen consisted of whole blood, obtained at baseline. The CDR3 is CASRTGATEAFF. The DNA of the CDR3 is TGCGCCAGCAGGACCGGTGCGACTGAAGCTTTCTTT.